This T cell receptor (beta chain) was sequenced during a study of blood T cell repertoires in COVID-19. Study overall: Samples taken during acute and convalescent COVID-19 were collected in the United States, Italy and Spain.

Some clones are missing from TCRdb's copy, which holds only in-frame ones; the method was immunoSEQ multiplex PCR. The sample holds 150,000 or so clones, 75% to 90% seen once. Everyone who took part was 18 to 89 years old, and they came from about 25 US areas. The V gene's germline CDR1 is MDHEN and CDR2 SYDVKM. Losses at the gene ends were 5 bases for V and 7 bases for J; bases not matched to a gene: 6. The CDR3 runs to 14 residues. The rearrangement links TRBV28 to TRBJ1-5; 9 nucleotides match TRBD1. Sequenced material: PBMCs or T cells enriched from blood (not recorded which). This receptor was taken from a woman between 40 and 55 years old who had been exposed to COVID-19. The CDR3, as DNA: TGTGCCAGCAGTATACAGGGGGCCAGACAGCCCCAGCATTTT. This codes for CASSIQGARQPQHF.